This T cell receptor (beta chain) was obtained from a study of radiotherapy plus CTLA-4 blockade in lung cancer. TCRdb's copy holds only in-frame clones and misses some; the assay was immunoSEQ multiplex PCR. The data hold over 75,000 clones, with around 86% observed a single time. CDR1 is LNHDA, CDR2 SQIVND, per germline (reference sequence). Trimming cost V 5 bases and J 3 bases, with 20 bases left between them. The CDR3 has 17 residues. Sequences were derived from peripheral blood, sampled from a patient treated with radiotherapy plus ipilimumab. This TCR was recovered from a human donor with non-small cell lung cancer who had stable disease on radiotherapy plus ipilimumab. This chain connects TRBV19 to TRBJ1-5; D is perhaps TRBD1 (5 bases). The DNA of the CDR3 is TGTGCCAGTAGTGCCCCAGGTCGGGGCGGCGACAATCAGCCCCAGCATTTT. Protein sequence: CASSAPGRGGDNQPQHF.